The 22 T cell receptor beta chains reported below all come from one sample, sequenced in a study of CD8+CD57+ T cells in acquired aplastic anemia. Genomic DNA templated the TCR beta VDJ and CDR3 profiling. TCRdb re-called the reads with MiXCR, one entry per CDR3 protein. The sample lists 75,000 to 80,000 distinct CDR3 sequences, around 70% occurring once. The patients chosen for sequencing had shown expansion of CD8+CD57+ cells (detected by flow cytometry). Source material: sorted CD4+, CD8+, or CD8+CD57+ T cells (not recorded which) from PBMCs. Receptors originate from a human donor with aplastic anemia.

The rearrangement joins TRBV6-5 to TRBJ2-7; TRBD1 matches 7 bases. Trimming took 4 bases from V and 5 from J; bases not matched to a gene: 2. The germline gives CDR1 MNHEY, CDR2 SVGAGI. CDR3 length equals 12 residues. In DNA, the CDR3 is TGTGCCAGCAGTTGCACAGGGGACGAGCAGTACTTC. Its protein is CASSCTGDEQYF.

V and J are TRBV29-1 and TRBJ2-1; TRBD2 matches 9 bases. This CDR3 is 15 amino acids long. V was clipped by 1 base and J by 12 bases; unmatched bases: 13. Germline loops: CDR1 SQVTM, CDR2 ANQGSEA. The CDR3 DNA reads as TGCAGCGTTGAAGGTTCAAGCGGGGGGACCAGGGGGCAGTTCTTC. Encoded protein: CSVEGSSGGTRGQFF.

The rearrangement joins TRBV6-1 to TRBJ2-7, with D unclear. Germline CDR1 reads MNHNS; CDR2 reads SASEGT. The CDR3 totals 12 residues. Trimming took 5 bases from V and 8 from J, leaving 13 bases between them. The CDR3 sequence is CASSTFPLKQYF. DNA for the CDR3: TGTGCCAGCAGTACCTTCCCTCTTAAGCAGTACTTC.

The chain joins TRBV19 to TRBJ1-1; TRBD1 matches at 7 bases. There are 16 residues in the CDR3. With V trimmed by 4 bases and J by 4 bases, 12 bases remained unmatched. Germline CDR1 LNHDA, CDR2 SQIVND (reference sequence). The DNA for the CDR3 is TGTGCCAGTAGTACGACAGGGTTTGCCGGTAGCACTGAAGCTTTCTTT. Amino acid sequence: CASSTTGFAGSTEAFF.

The CDR3 loop reads CASSINNSPLHF. The CDR3 nucleotides read TGTGCCAGCAGTATAAATAATTCACCCCTCCACTTT. V is TRBV25-1 and J is TRBJ1-6; no clear D gene. The germline CDR1 and CDR2 sequences are MGHDK and SYGVNS. The CDR3 runs to 12 residues. The V gene lost 5 bases and the J gene lost 5 bases, with 4 bases spanning the gap.

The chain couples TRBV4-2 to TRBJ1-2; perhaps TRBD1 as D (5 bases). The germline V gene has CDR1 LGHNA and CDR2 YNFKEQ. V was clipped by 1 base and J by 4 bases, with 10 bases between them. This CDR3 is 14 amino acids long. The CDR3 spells CASSQAGTSYGYTF. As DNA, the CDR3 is TGTGCCAGCAGCCAAGCCGGGACGAGCTATGGCTACACCTTC.

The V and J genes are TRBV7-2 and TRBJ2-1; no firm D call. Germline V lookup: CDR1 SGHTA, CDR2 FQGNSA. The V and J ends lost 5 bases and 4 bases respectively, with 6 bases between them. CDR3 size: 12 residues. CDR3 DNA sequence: TGTGCCAGCAGCCCTAGGTACAATGAGCAGTTCTTC. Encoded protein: CASSPRYNEQFF. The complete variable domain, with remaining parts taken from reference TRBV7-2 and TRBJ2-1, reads GAGVSQSPSNKVTEKGKDVELRCDPISGHTALYWYRQSLGQGLEFLIYFQGNSAPDKSGLPSDRFSAERTGGSVSTLTIQRTQQEDSAVYLCASSPRYNEQFFGPGTRLTVL.

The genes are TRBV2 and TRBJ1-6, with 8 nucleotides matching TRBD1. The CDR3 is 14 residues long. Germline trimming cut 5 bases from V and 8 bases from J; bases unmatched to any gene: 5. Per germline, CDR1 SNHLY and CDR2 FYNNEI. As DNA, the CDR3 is TGTGCCAGCAGTTCAGGGGGCGCCGATTCACCCCTCCACTTT. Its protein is CASSSGGADSPLHF. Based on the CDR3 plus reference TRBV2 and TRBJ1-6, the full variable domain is EPEVTQTPSHQVTQMGQEVILRCVPISNHLYFYWYRQILGQKVEFLVSFYNNEISEKSEIFDDQFSVERPDGSNFTLKIRSTKLEDSAMYFCASSSGGADSPLHFGNGTRLTVT.

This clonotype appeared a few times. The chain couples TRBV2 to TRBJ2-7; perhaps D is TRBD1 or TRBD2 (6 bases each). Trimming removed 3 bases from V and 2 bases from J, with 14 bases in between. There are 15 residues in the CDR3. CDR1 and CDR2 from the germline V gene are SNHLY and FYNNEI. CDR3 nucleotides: TGTGCCAGCAGTGAGGGGGGACACCCAACCTACGAGCAGTACTTC. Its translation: CASSEGGHPTYEQYF.

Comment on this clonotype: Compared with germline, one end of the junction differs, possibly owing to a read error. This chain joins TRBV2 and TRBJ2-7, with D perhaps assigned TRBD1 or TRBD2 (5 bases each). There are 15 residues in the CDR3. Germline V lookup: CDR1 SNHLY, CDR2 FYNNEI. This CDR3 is CASSPVTGGVYEQHF. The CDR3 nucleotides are TGTGCCAGCAGCCCTGTAACAGGAGGAGTCTACGAGCAGCACTTC.

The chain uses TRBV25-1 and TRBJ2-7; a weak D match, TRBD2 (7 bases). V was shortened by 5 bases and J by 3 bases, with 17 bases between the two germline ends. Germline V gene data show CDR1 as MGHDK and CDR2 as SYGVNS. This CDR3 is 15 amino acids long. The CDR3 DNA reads TGTGCCAGCAGTCCCCTTCGGGGGGCATTCTACGAGCAGTACTTC. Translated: CASSPLRGAFYEQYF.

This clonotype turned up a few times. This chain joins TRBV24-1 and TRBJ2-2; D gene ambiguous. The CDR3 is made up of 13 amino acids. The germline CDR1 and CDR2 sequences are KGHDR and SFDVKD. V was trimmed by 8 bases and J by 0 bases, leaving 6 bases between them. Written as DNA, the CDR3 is TGTGCCACCAAGGGATCGAACACCGGGGAGCTGTTTTTT. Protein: CATKGSNTGELFF.

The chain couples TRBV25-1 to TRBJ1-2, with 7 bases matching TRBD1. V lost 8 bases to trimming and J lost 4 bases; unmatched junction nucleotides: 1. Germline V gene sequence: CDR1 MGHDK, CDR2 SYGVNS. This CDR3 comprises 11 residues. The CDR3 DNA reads TGTGCCAGCGCAGGGGGCTATGGCTACACCTTC. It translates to CASAGGYGYTF.

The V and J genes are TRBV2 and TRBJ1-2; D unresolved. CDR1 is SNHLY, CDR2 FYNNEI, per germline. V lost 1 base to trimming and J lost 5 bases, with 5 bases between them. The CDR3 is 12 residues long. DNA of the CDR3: TGTGCCAGCAGTGAAGGAAGGTATGGCTACACCTTC. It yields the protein CASSEGRYGYTF.

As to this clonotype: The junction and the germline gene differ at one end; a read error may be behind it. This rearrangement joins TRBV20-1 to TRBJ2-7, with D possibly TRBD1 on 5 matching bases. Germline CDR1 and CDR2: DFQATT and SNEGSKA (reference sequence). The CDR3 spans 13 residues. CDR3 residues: CSARDQGSYEQYF. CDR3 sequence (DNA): TGCAGCGCTAGAGATCAGGGCTCCTACGAGCAGTACTTC.

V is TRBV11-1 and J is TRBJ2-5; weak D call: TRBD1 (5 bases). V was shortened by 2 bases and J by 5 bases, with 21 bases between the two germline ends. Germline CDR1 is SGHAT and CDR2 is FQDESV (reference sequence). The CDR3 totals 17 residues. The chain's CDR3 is CASSLFNLVGRVETQYF. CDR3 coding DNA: TGTGCCAGCAGCTTATTCAACCTGGTCGGCAGGGTGGAGACCCAGTACTTC.

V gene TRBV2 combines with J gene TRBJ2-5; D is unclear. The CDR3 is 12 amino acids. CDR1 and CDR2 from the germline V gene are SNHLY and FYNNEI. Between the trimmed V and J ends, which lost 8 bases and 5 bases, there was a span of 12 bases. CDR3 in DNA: TGTGCCAGCGGAAGGGTTTTTGAGACCCAGTACTTC. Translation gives CASGRVFETQYF. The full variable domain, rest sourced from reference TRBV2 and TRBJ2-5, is EPEVTQTPSHQVTQMGQEVILRCVPISNHLYFYWYRQILGQKVEFLVSFYNNEISEKSEIFDDQFSVERPDGSNFTLKIRSTKLEDSAMYFCASGRVFETQYFGPGTRLLVL.

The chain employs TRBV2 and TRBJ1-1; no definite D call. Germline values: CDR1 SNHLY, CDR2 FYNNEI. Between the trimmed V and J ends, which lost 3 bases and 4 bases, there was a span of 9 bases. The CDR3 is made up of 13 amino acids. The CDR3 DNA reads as TGTGCCAGCAGTGAGTATTCCGGCACTGAAGCTTTCTTT. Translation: CASSEYSGTEAFF.

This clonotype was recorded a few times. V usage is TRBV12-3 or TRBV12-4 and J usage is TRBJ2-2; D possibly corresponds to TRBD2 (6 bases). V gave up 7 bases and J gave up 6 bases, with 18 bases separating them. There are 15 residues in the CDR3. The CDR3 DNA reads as TGTGCCAGCACCCCCTCGGGCGGGACGTCCGGGGAGCTGTTTTTT. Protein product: CASTPSGGTSGELFF.

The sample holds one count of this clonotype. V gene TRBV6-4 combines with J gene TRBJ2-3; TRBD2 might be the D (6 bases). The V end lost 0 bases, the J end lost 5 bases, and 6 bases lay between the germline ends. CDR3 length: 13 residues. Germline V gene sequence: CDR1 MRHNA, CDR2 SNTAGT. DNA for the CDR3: TGTGCCAGCAGTGACTCGGAGGGAGATACGCAGTATTTT. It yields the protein CASSDSEGDTQYF.

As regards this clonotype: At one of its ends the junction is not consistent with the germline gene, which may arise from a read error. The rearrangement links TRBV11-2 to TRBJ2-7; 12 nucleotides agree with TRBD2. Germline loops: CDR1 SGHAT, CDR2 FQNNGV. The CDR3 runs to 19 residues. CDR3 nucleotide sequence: TGTGCCAGCAGCTTTGAACGTCTAGCGGGGGGGCCCGGTAGGTACGAGCCGTACTTC. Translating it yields CASSFERLAGGPGRYEPYF.

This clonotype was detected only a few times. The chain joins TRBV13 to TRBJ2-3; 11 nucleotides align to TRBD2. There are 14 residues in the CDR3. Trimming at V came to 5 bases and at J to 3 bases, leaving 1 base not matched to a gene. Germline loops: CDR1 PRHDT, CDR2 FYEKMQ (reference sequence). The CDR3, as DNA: TGTGCCAGCAGCCGGACTAGCGGGACAGATACGCAGTATTTT. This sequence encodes CASSRTSGTDTQYF.